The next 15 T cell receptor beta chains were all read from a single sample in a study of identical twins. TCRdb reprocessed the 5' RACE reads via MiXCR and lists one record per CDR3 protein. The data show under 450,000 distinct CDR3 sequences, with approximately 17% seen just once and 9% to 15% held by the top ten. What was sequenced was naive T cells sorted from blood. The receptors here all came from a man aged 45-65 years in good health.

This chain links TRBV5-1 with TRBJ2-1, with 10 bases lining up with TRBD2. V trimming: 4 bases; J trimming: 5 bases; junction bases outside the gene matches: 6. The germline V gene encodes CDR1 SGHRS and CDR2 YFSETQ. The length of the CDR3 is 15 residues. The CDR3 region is CASSPTSGNDNEQFF. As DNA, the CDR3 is TGCGCCAGCAGCCCAACTAGCGGGAATGACAATGAGCAGTTCTTC.

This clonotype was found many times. The CDR3 bases are TGTGCCAGCAGTCCCGGGACAGTGTCAAACTACAATGAGCAGTTCTTC. It translates to CASSPGTVSNYNEQFF. This chain uses TRBV6-2 or TRBV6-3 with TRBJ2-1; 7 bases fit TRBD1. The CDR3 consists of 16 residues. V was pared by 5 bases and J by 3 bases, with 10 bases of the junction left unmatched. Germline V gene lookup returns CDR1 MNHEY and CDR2 SVGEGT.

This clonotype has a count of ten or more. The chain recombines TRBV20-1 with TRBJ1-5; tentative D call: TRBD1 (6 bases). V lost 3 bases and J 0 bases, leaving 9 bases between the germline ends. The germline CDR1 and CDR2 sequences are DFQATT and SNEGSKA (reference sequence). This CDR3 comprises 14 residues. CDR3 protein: CSARDSYSNQPQHF. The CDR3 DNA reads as TGCAGTGCTAGGGACAGCTATAGCAATCAGCCCCAGCATTTT.

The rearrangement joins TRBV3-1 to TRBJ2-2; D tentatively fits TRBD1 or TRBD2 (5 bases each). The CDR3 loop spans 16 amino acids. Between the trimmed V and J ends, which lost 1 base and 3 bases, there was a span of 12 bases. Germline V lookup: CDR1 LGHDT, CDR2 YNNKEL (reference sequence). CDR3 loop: CASSQVQVLDTGELFF. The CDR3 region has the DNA TGTGCCAGCAGCCAAGTACAGGTACTAGACACCGGGGAGCTGTTTTTT. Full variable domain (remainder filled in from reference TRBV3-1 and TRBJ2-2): DTAVSQTPKYLVTQMGNDKSIKCEQNLGHDTMYWYKQDSKKFLKIMFSYNNKELIINETVPNRFSPKSPDKAHLNLHINSLELGDSAVYFCASSQVQVLDTGELFFGEGSRLTVL.

In nucleotides, the CDR3 is TGTGCCAGTAGAGCTGAGGCAGATACGCAGTATTTT. Translation gives CASRAEADTQYF. The chain is built from TRBV7-2 and TRBJ2-3; D remains ambiguous. The CDR3 runs 12 residues. CDR1 is SGHTA, CDR2 FQGNSA, per germline. With 9 bases removed from V and 4 bases from J, the gap between germline ends came to 11 bases.

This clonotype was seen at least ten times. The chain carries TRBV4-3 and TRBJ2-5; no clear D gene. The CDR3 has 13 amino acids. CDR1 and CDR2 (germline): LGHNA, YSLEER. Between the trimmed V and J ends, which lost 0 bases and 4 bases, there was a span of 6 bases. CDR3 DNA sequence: TGCGCCAGCAGCCAAGAAAGGACAGAGACCCAGTACTTC. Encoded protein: CASSQERTETQYF.

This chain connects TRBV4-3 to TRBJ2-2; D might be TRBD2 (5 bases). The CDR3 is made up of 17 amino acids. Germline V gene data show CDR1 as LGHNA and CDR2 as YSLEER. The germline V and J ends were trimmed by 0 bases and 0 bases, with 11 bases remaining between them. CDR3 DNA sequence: TGCGCCAGCAGCCAAGATCTCCGGGGTGCGAACACCGGGGAGCTGTTTTTT. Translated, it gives CASSQDLRGANTGELFF.

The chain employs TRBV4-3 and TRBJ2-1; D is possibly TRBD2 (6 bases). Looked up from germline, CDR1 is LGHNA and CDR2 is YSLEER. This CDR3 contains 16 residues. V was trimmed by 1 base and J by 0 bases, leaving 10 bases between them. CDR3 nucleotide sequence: TGCGCCAGCAGCCAAGCTAGCGTCCTCTCCTACAATGAGCAGTTCTTC. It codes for CASSQASVLSYNEQFF.

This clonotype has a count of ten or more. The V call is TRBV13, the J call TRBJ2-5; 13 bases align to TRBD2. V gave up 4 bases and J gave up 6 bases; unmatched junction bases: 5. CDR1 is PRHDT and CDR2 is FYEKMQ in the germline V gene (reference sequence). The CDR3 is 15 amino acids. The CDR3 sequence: CASSYRLAGGKTQYF. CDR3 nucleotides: TGTGCCAGCAGCTATAGACTAGCGGGGGGAAAGACCCAGTACTTC.

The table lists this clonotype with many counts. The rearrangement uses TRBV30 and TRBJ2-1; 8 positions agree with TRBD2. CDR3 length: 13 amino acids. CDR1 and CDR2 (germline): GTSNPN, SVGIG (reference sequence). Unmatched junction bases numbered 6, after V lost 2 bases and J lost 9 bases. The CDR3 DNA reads TGTGCCTGGAGTCCGGGACTAGTGGTTGAGCAGTTCTTC. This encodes CAWSPGLVVEQFF. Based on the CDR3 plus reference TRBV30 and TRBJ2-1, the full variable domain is SQTIHQWPATLVQPVGSPLSLECTVEGTSNPNLYWYRQAAGRGLQLLFYSVGIGQISSEVPQNLSASRPQDRQFILSSKKLLLSDSGFYLCAWSPGLVVEQFFGPGTRLTVL.

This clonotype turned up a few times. CDR3 DNA: TGTGCCAGCAGTTACTCGGTGGTCTCAGATACGCAGTATTTT. Amino acids: CASSYSVVSDTQYF. The gene calls are TRBV6-2 or TRBV6-3 and TRBJ2-3, with unresolved D. The CDR3 runs 14 residues. V was cut by 0 bases and J by 4 bases, with 8 bases left in between. Germline-derived CDR1 and CDR2 are MNHEY and SVGEGT.

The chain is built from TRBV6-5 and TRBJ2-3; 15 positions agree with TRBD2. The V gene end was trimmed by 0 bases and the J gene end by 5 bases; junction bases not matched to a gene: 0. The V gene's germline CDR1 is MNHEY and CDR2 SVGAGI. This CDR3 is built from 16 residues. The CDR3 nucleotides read TGTGCCAGCAGTTACTCGGGACTAGCGGGAGGAGATACGCAGTATTTT. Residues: CASSYSGLAGGDTQYF.

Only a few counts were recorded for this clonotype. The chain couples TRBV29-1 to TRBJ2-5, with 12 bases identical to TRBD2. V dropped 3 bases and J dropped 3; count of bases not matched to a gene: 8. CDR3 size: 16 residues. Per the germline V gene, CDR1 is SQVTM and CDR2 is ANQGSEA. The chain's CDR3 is CSVDVGLAGPEETQYF. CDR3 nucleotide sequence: TGCAGCGTTGATGTGGGACTAGCGGGTCCAGAAGAGACCCAGTACTTC.

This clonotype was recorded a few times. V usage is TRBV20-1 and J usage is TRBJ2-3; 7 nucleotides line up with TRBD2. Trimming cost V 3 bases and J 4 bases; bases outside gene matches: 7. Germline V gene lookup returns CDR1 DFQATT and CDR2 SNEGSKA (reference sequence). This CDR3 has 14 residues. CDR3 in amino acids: CSARRGLVADTQYF. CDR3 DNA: TGCAGTGCTAGGCGGGGGTTGGTCGCAGATACGCAGTATTTT.

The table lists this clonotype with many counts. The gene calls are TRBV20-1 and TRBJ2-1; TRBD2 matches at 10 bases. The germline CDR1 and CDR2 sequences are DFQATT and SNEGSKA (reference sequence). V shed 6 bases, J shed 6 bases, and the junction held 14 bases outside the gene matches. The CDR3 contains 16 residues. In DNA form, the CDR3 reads TGCAGTGCCCCCCTTAAGCCGGGACTAGCGAGCAATGAGCAGTTCTTC. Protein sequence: CSAPLKPGLASNEQFF.